This is a list of T cell receptor beta chains from one sample in a study of blood T cell repertoires in COVID-19. Assay used: immunoSEQ multiplex PCR; TCRdb lists only in-frame clones, some missing. The sample has over 20,000 clones, around 86% seen once. Sequencing input: peripheral blood. These receptor sequences come from a human donor with active COVID-19. The donor label of this sample is uncertain. Both conserved end residues are part of each CDR3. The D gene is left open where the match is weak. Clone sizes are given selectively: once, few, many, or a class where the clone is expanded.

j_call d_call v_call clone_size cdr3_nt cdr3_aa
TRBJ2-5 - TRBV5-4 - TGTGCCAGCACCCACCCCCAAGAGGAGACCCAGTACTTC CASTHPQEETQYF
TRBJ1-6 TRBD1 TRBV14 - TGTGCCAGCAGCCAGGGACAGGGAGCCTATAATTCACCCCTCCACTTT CASSQGQGAYNSPLHF
TRBJ1-6 - TRBV21-1 - TGTGCCAGCAGCAAAGAGGGAAGACAGGGGCCTCATATTTATAATTCACCCCTCCACTTT CASSKEGRQGPHIYNSPLHF
TRBJ2-3 - TRBV1 - TGCACCAGCAGCCAAGGGGACTGCCCCCCAGATACGCAGTATTTT CTSSQGDCPPDTQYF
TRBJ1-2 - TRBV7-9 - TGTGCCAGCAGCTTAGGGGCAGGGAAGTCGGCTAACTATGGCTACACCTTC CASSLGAGKSANYGYTF
TRBJ2-1 TRBD2 TRBV4-3 few TGCGCCAGCAGCTACGGACTAGCGGGCTACAATGAGCAGTTCTTC CASSYGLAGYNEQFF
TRBJ2-7 TRBD2 TRBV9 - TGTGCCAGCAGCGTAGACTGGGCGGGAGGGATCACCTACGAGCAGTACTTC CASSVDWAGGITYEQYF
TRBJ1-2 TRBD1 TRBV27 - TGTGCCAGCAGTCAAGGGACAGGGGGTGGCTATGGCTACACCTTC CASSQGTGGGYGYTF
TRBJ1-3 - TRBV11-2 - TGTGCCAGCAGCTTAGAGGGTCAGGGTGTTGGAAACACCATATATTTT CASSLEGQGVGNTIYF
TRBJ2-7 TRBD1 TRBV29-1 - TGCAGCGTACAGGGGGTCAGCGAGCAGTACTTC CSVQGVSEQYF
TRBJ2-7 TRBD1 TRBV29-1 - TGCAGCGTCACACAGGGGGTGATGAACGAGCAGTACTTC CSVTQGVMNEQYF
TRBJ1-2 TRBD1 TRBV5-1 - TGCGCCAGCAGCTTGAGACAGGGCCGGTCAGGCGATGGGGACTTC CASSLRQGRSGDGDF
TRBJ1-1 - TRBV6-5 few TGTGCCAGCAGTTATCATCTGAACACTGAAGCTTTCTTT CASSYHLNTEAFF
TRBJ2-5 TRBD1 TRBV19 - TGTGCCAGTAGCCGGACAGGGGGCAGAGAGACCCAGTACTTC CASSRTGGRETQYF
TRBJ1-2 - TRBV6-5 - TGTGCCAGCAGTCCAGGGACGGGGGCTAACTATGGCTACACCTTC CASSPGTGANYGYTF
TRBJ2-3 TRBD2 TRBV18 - TGTGCCAGCTCACCAGCGGGGAGGGTCGGTGATACGCAGTATTTT CASSPAGRVGDTQYF
TRBJ2-7 - TRBV7-8 - TGTGCCAGCAGCCGAGGACGGAGCTCCTACGAGCAGTACTTC CASSRGRSSYEQYF
TRBJ2-5 TRBD1 TRBV7-8 - TGTGCCAGCAGCTTATGGCGGACAGGGGGCAGGAAGGAGACCCAGTACTTC CASSLWRTGGRKETQYF